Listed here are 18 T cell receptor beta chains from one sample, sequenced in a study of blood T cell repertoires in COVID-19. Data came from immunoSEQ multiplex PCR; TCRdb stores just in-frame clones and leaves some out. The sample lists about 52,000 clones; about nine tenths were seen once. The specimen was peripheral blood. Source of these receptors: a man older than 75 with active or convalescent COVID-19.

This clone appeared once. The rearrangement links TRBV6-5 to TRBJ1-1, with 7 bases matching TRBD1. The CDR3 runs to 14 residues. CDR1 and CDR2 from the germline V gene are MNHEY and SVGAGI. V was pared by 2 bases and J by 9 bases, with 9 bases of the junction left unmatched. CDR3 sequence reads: CASSYHNPRGKAFF. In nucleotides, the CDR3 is TGTGCCAGCAGTTACCATAACCCCAGGGGGAAAGCTTTCTTT.

The CDR3, as DNA: TGTGCCAGCAGTTCCGGACAGGGGGGATATGGCTACACCTTC. Protein: CASSSGQGGYGYTF. This chain connects TRBV28 to TRBJ1-2; 10 bases align to TRBD1. Germline lookup yields CDR1 MDHEN and CDR2 SYDVKM. The CDR3 contains 14 residues. V was clipped by 4 bases and J by 5 bases; unmatched bases: 4.

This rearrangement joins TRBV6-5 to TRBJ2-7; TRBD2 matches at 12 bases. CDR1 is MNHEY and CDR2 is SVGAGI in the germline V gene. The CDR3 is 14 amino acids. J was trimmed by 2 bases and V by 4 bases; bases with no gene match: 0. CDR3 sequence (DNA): TGTGCCAGCAGTTCTAGCGGGAGGGCCTACGAGCAGTACTTC. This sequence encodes CASSSSGRAYEQYF.

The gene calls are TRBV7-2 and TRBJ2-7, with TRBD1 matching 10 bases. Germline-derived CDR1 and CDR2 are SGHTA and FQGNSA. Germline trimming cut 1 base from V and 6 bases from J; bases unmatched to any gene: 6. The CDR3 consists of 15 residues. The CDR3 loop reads CASSLGDRGTLEQYF. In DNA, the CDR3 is TGTGCCAGCAGCTTAGGGGACAGGGGAACACTCGAGCAGTACTTC. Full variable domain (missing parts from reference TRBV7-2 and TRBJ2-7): GAGVSQSPSNKVTEKGKDVELRCDPISGHTALYWYRQSLGQGLEFLIYFQGNSAPDKSGLPSDRFSAERTGGSVSTLTIQRTQQEDSAVYLCASSLGDRGTLEQYFGPGTRLTVT.

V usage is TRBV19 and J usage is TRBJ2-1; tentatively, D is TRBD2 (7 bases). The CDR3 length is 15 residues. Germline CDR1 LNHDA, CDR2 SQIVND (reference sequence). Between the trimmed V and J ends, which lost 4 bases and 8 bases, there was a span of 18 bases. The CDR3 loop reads CASSNGGEGGYEQFF. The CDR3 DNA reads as TGTGCCAGTAGTAACGGCGGAGAGGGGGGGTATGAGCAGTTCTTC.

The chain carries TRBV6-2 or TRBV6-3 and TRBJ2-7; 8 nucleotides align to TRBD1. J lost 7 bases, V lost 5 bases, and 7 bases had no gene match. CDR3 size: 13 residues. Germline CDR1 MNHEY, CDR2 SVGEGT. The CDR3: CASSRTGSGEQYF. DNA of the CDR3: TGTGCCAGCAGTCGGACAGGGTCGGGGGAGCAGTACTTC.

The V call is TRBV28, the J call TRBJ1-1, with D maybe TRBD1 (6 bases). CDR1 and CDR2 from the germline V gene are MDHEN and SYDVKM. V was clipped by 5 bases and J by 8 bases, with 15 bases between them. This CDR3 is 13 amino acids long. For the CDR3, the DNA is TGTGCCAGCAGTAAATATTATCAGGGGGAAGCTTTCTTT. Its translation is CASSKYYQGEAFF.

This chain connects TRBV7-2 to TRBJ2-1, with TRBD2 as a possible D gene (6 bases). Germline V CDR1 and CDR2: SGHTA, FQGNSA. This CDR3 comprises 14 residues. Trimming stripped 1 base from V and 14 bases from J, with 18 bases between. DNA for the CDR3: TGTGCCAGCAGCTTAGAGGATCTCCCGGGAGCAAAGTTCTTC. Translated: CASSLEDLPGAKFF. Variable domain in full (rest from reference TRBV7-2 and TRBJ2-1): GAGVSQSPSNKVTEKGKDVELRCDPISGHTALYWYRQSLGQGLEFLIYFQGNSAPDKSGLPSDRFSAERTGGSVSTLTIQRTQQEDSAVYLCASSLEDLPGAKFFGPGTRLTVL.

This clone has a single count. CDR3 residues: CASSYDRGPSEQFF. Written as DNA, the CDR3 is TGTGCCAGCAGTTACGACAGGGGGCCGTCGGAGCAGTTCTTC. The chain links TRBV6-2 or TRBV6-3 to TRBJ2-1, with TRBD1 matching over 10 bases. Trimming at V came to 2 bases and at J to 10 bases, leaving 5 bases not matched to a gene. The CDR3 is made up of 14 amino acids. In germline, CDR1 is MNHEY, CDR2 SVGEGT.

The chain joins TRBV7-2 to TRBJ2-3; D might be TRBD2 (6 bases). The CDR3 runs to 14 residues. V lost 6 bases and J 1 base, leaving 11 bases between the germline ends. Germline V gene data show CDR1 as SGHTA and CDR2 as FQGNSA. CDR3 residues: CASSRRVGTDTQYF. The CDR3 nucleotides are TGTGCCAGCAGTCGGAGGGTGGGCACAGATACGCAGTATTTT.

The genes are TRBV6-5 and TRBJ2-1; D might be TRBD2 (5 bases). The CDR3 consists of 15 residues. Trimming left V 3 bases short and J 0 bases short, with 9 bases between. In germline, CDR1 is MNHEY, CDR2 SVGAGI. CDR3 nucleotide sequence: TGTGCCAGCAGTTATTTGGGGAGCTCCTACAATGAGCAGTTCTTC. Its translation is CASSYLGSSYNEQFF.

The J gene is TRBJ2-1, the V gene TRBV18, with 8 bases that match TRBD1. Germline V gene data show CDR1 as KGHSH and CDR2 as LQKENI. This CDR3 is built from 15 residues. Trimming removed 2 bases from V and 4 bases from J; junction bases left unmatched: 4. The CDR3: CASSPETGVYNEQFF. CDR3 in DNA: TGTGCCAGCTCACCAGAGACAGGGGTGTACAATGAGCAGTTCTTC.

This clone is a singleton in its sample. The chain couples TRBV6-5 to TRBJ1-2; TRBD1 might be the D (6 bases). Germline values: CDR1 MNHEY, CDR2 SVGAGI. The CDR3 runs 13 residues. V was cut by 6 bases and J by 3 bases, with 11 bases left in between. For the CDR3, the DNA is TGTGCCAGCAGCCGGGACACCCACTATGGCTACACCTTC. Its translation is CASSRDTHYGYTF.

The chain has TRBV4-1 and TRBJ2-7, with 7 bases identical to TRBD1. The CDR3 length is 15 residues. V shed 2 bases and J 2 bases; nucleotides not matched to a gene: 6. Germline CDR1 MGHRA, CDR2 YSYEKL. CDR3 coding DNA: TGCGCCAGCAGCCAAACCGGGACAGCGACCTACGAGCAGTACTTC. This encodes CASSQTGTATYEQYF.

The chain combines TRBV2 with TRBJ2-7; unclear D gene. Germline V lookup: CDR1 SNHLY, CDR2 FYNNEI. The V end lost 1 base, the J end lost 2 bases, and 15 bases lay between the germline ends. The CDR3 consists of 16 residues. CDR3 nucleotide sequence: TGTGCCAGCAGTGAAGTGGAGAGCTTTCGCACCTACGAGCAGTACTTC. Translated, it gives CASSEVESFRTYEQYF.

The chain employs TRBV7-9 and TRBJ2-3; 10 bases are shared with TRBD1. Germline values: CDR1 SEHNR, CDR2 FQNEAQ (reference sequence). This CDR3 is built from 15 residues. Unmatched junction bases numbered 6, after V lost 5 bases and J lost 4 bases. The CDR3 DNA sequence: TGTGCCAGCAGCAGCCGGGACAGGGGTCCAGATACGCAGTATTTT. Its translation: CASSSRDRGPDTQYF.

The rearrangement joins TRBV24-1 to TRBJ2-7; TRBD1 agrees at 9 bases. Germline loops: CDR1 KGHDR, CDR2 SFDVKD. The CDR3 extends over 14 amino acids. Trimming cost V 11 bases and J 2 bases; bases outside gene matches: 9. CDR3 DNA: TGTGCCATGCAAGTCGACAGGGGGGCCTACGAGCAGTACTTC. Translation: CAMQVDRGAYEQYF.

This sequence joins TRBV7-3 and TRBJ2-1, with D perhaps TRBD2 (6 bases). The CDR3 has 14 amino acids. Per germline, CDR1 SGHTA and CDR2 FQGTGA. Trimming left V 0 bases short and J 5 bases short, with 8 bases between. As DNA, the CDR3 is TGTGCCAGCAGCTTAACACTAGCCAACAATGAGCAGTTCTTC. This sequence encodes CASSLTLANNEQFF.